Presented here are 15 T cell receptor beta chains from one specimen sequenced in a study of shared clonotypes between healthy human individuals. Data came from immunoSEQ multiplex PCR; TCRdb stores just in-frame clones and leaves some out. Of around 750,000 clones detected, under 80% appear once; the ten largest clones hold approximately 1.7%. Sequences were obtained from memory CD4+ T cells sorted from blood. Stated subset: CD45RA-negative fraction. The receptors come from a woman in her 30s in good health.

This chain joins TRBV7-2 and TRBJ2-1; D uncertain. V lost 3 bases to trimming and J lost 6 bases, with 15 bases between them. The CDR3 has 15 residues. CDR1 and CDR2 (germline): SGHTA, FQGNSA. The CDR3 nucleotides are TGTGCCAGCAGCTTTAGTCTAGATCTAAGCAATGAGCAGTTCTTC. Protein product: CASSFSLDLSNEQFF.

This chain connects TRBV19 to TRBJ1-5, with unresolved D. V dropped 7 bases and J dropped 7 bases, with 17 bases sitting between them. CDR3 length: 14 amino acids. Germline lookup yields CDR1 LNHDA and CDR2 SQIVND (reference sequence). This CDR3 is CASTIVNGWQPQHF. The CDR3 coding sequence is TGTGCCAGTACCATAGTCAACGGGTGGCAGCCCCAGCATTTT.

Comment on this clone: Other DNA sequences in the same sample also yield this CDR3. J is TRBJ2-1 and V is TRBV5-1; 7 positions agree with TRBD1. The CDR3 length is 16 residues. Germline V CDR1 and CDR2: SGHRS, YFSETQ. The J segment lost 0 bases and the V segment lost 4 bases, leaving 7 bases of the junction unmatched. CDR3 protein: CASSKQGEPSYNEQFF. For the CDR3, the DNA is TGCGCCAGCAGCAAGCAGGGGGAACCCTCCTACAATGAGCAGTTCTTC.

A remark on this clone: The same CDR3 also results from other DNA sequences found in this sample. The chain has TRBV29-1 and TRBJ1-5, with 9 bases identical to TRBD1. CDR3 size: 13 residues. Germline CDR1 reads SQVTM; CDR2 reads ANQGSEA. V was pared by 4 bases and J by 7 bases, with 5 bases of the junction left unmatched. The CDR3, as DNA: TGCAGCGTTGGGGACAGGGTGAACCAGCCCCAGCATTTT. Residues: CSVGDRVNQPQHF.

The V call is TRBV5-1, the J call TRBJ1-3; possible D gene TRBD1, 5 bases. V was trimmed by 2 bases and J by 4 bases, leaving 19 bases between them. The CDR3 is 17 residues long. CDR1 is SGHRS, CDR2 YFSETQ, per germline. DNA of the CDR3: TGCGCCAGCAGCTTAAGCGTACTTACAGGTTCCGGAAACACCATATATTTT. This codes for CASSLSVLTGSGNTIYF. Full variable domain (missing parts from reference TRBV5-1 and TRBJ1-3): KAGVTQTPRYLIKTRGQQVTLSCSPISGHRSVSWYQQTPGQGLQFLFEYFSETQRNKGNFPGRFSGRQFSNSRSEMNVSTLELGDSALYLCASSLSVLTGSGNTIYFGEGSWLTVV.

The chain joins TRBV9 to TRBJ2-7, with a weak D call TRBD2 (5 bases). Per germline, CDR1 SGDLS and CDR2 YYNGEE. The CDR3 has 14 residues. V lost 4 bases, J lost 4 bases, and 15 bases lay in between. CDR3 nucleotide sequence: TGTGCCAGCAGCCCTGCTCGGAGCGGATACGAGCAGTACTTC. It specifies CASSPARSGYEQYF.

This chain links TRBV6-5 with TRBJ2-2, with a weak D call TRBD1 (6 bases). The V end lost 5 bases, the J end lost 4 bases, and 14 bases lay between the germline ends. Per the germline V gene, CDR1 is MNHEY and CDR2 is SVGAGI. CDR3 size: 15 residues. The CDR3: CASSVQGSGTGELFF. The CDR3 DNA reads TGTGCCAGCAGTGTACAGGGTAGTGGCACCGGGGAGCTGTTTTTT.

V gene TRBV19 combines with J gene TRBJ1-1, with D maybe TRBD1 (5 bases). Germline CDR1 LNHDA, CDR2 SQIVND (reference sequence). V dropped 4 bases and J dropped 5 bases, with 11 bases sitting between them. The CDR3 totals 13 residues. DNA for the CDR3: TGTGCCAGTAGTAGTGGGGCTAGGACTGAAGCTTTCTTT. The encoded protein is CASSSGARTEAFF.

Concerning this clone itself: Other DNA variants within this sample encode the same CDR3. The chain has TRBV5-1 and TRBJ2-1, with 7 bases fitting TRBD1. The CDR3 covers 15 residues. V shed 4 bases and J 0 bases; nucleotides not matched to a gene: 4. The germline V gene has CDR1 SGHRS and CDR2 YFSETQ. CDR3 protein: CASSRDSGSYNEQFF. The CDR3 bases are TGCGCCAGCAGCCGGGACAGCGGCTCCTACAATGAGCAGTTCTTC.

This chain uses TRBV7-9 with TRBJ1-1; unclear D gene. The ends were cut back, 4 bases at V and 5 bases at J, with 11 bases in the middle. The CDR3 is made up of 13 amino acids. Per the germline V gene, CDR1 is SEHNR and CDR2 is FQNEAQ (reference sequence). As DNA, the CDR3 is TGTGCCAGCAGCTCGTCTCTGGGGACTGAAGCTTTCTTT. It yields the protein CASSSSLGTEAFF.

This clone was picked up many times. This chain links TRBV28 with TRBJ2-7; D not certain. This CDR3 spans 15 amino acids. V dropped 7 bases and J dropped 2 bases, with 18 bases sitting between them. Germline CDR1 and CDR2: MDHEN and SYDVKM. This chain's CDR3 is CASNRLHTFPYEQYF. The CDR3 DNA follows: TGTGCCAGCAATCGCTTACACACCTTCCCCTACGAGCAGTACTTC.

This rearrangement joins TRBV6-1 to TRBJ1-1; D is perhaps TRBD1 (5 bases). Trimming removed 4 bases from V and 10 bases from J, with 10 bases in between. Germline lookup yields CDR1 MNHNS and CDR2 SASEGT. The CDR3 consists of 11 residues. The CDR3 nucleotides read TGTGCCAGCAGTGCGGGGGGAAGAGCTTTCTTT. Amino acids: CASSAGGRAFF.

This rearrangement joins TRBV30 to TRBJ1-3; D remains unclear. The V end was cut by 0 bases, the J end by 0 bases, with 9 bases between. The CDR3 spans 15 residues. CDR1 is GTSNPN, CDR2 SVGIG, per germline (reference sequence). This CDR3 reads CAWSVPSDSGNTIYF. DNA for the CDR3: TGTGCCTGGAGTGTACCCTCTGACTCTGGAAACACCATATATTTT.

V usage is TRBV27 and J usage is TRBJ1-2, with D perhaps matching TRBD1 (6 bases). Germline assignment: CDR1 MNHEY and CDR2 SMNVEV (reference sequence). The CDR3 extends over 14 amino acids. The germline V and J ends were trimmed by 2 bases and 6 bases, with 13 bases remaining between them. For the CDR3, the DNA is TGTGCCAGCAGTTTAAGGGGGACTGATGATGGCTACACCTTC. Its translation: CASSLRGTDDGYTF.

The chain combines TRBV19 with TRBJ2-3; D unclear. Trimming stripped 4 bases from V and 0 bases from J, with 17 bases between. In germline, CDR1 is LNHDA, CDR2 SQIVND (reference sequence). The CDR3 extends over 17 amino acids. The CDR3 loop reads CASSTPFGSASTDTQYF. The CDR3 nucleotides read TGTGCCAGTAGTACACCGTTCGGGTCGGCTAGCACAGATACGCAGTATTTT.